This is a list of T cell receptor beta chains from one sample in a study of blood T cell repertoires in COVID-19. Clones were read by immunoSEQ multiplex PCR, and TCRdb kept only the in-frame ones, dropping some. The sample lists about 290,000 clones, 85% to 90% occurring once. Sequencing was done on a sample of peripheral blood. The receptor set was obtained from a woman aged 25 to 45 with COVID-19, enrolled during active disease. Both conserved end residues are part of each CDR3.

>14|TRBV6-2/TRBV6-3
CASSYGQINQPQHF
>15|TRBV6-6
CASSYTYPNPYGYTF
>18|TRBV9
CASSTRDTFSSYNSPLHF
>17|TRBV7-2
CASRGGLAGWGTDTQYF
>12|TRBV30
CAWSDRDYGYTF
>16|TRBV11-3
CASSKGYLGATDTQYF
>15|TRBV4-1
CASSQGTSYQETQYF
>15|TRBV4-1
CASSQEGAGGRGYTF
>15|TRBV5-4
CASSLETSGQGTQYF
>17|TRBV10-1
CASSGKEGLTYTDTQYF
>13|TRBV19
CASSWGTVGEQFF
>14|TRBV19
CASSTRTGWSGYTF
>10|TRBV5-3
CARSLDGYTF
>13|TRBV11-2
CASSLGQGGEQYF
>15|TRBV19
CASSSTGVQKETQYF
>15|TRBV6-5
CASQRPGGISYEQYF
>13|TRBV7-9
CASSPGLNYGYTF
>15|TRBV19
CASLRQGRISYEQYF
>17|TRBV12-5
CASGGPTSGGNTGELFF
>15|TRBV3-1/TRBV3-2
CASSQSLTGGGEQFF
>12|TRBV19
CASGRGRNEQFF
>15|TRBV7-7
CASRASGGDQETQYF
>12|TRBV19
CASSISSGPMYF
>15|TRBV5-1
CASSVSRRRNTEAFF
>15|TRBV5-1
CASSLPGTGRNEQYF
>13|TRBV10-1
CASSEEPQAYQFF
>15|TRBV7-9
CASFLPGTVLTEAFF
>16|TRBV3-1/TRBV3-2
CASSQAVTSGTDTQYF
>12|TRBV28
CASSDRVYEQYF
>13|TRBV18
CASSPDRGQEQYF
>16|TRBV18
CASSPKGQLAKNIQYF
>14|TRBV19
CAGESGGLNSPLHF
>16|TRBV5-1
CASRGALGQGDNEQFF
>14|TRBV19
CASSIEGYNSLLHF
>14|TRBV5-5
CASSLGTVMIGYTF
>15|TRBV25-1
CASTPSGGYQETQYF
>14|TRBV2
CASSYRVANSPLHF
>18|TRBV5-6
CASSLGRGRDRIDYGYTF
>16|TRBV9
CASSDPPGQGIYGYTF
>14|TRBV27
CASSSSSGANVLTF
>18|TRBV5-1
CASSLAALPSGGAGELFF
>15|TRBV7-6
CASSSGTGLNSPLHF
>14|TRBV18
CASQQGAHNYGYTF
>12|TRBV6-5
CASSYSGVEQYF
>16|TRBV6-1
CASREDPDSLRNEQFF
>13|TRBV10-1
CASKGQANTEAFF
>16|TRBV5-1
CASSSPAGALPGELFF
>14|TRBV7-9
CASTPPAGKYGYTF
>13|TRBV4-1
CASSLSKSGEQYF
>13|TRBV28
CASRDRGPDTQYF
>15|TRBV5-1
CASSSRTGGDPEAFF
>14|TRBV19
CASSVRDSFYEQYF
>15|TRBV9
CASSVGLGPSYEQYF
>15|TRBV6-5
CASSSQPTVNTEAFF